The present TCR beta chain was sequenced within a study of blood T cell repertoires in COVID-19. Overall study context: The United States, Italy and Spain were the sources of the acute and convalescent COVID-19 samples. T cells, B-cell-depleted T cells, or PBMCs provided the cDNA or gDNA that served as material.

TCRdb's copy holds only in-frame clones and misses some; the assay was immunoSEQ multiplex PCR. Of fewer than 50,000 clones in the sample, around 77% are singletons; the top ten hold about two fifths. The TCR comes from an elderly man with active or convalescent COVID-19. The specimen sequenced was peripheral blood.

The DNA of the CDR3 is TGTGCCAGCAGCCAATACGGACAGGGGGCCGACGAGCAGTACTTC. Its translation is CASSQYGQGADEQYF. The V and J genes are TRBV16 and TRBJ2-7, with 11 bases aligning to TRBD1. V trimming: 1 base; J trimming: 5 bases; junction bases outside the gene matches: 4. Germline V gene sequence: CDR1 KGHSY, CDR2 FQNENV. This CDR3 spans 15 amino acids.